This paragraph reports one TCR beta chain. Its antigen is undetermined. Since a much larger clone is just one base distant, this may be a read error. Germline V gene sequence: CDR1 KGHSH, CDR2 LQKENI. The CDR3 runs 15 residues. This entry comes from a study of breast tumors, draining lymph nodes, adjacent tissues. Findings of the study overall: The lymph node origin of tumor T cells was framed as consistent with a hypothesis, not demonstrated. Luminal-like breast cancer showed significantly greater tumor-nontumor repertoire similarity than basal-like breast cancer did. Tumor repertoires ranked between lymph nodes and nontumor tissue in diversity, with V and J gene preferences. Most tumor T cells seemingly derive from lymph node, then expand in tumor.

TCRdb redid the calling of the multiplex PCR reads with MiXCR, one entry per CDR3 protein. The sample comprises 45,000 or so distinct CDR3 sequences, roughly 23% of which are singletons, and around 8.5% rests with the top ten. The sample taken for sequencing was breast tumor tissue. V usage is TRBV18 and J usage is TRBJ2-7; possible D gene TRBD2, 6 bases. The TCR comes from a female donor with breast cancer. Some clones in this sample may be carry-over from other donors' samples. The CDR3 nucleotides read TGTGCCAGCTCACCACGGGGGGTGGAAGCCTACGGGCAGTACTTC. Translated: CASSPRGVEAYGQYF.